The 13 T cell receptor beta chains below all came from one sample that was sequenced in a study of OX40 agonist ivuxolimab in advanced cancers. The library came from the immunoSEQ multiplex PCR assay. In TCRdb, the immuneACCESS table is reduced to in-frame sequences with V and J assigned. These tables do not hold every clone; where another copy was compared, an unresolved V gene accounts for under half, and the others remain unexplained. The sample table holds approximately 22,000 clones, of which 75% to 85% were seen once. Clones ranked in the top ten supply about 18% of the sample. This material consisted of CD4+ or CD8+ T cells sorted from blood, taken in a trial of the OX40 agonist ivuxolimab. The receptor set was obtained from an adult with an advanced solid tumor such as melanoma, head and neck, liver or kidney cancer.

CDR3 in amino acids: CAWGDNEQFF. Written as DNA, the CDR3 is TGTGCCTGGGGGGACAATGAGCAGTTCTTC. The chain recombines TRBV30 with TRBJ2-1, with unresolved D. CDR3 length: 10 residues. V lost 5 bases and J 5 bases, leaving 4 bases between the germline ends. CDR1 and CDR2 (germline): GTSNPN, SVGIG (reference sequence).

This clone was counted once. The gene calls are TRBV7-8 and TRBJ2-7; D might be TRBD2 (5 bases). V was cut by 5 bases and J by 0 bases, with 14 bases left in between. CDR1 and CDR2 (germline): SGHVS, FQNEAQ. This CDR3 has 15 amino acids. CDR3 sequence reads: CASSPQDWLSYEQYF. Written as DNA, the CDR3 is TGTGCCAGCAGCCCCCAGGACTGGCTCTCCTACGAGCAGTACTTC.

This chain connects TRBV7-3 to TRBJ1-6; tentative D call: TRBD1 (6 bases). V was trimmed by 5 bases and J by 7 bases, leaving 12 bases between them. The CDR3 has 14 residues. Germline loops: CDR1 SGHTA, CDR2 FQGTGA. In nucleotides, the CDR3 is TGTGCCAGCAGCCCCGGGACATGGAATTCACCCCTCCACTTT. The encoded protein is CASSPGTWNSPLHF.

This chain connects TRBV5-1 to TRBJ1-5; D ambiguous. This CDR3 contains 13 residues. V shed 3 bases and J shed 2 bases, with 6 bases lying between them. Germline CDR1 is SGHRS and CDR2 is YFSETQ. The CDR3 DNA reads TGCGCCAGCAGCTACCGGGGCAATCAGCCCCAGCATTTT. Translation: CASSYRGNQPQHF.

This rearrangement joins TRBV6-5 to TRBJ1-1; D is unclear. Per germline, CDR1 MNHEY and CDR2 SVGAGI. Trimming took off 2 bases at V and 5 bases at J, with 9 bases between the two ends. This CDR3 has 13 amino acids. This chain's CDR3 is CASSYGLGTEAFF. CDR3 in DNA: TGTGCCAGCAGTTACGGGTTGGGGACTGAAGCTTTCTTT.

This chain joins TRBV5-1 and TRBJ2-1; 11 bases line up with TRBD2. Germline-derived CDR1 and CDR2 are SGHRS and YFSETQ. CDR3 size: 14 residues. After removal of 4 bases from V and 4 bases from J, the junction contained 1 base not matched to a gene. The CDR3 loop is CASSPSGGYNEQFF. CDR3 bases: TGCGCCAGCAGCCCTAGCGGGGGGTACAATGAGCAGTTCTTC.

This clone was observed a single time. V gene TRBV9 combines with J gene TRBJ2-7, with D unclear. Germline assignment: CDR1 SGDLS and CDR2 YYNGEE. Trimming cost V 0 bases and J 3 bases, with 13 bases left between them. The CDR3 spans 15 residues. CDR3: CASSVGSWGNYEQYF. The CDR3 nucleotides read TGTGCCAGCAGCGTAGGGTCGTGGGGAAACTACGAGCAGTACTTC.

Concerning this clone itself: The CDR3 carries no conserved terminal phenylalanine or tryptophan, so it likely arises from a read error. This rearrangement joins TRBV6-5 to TRBJ2-7; D remains ambiguous. Germline-derived CDR1 and CDR2 are MNHEY and SVGAGI. V lost 5 bases and J 3 bases, leaving 11 bases between the germline ends. The CDR3 has 13 amino acids. The CDR3 region is CASSEHPGYEQYL. As DNA, the CDR3 is TGTGCCAGCAGTGAACACCCGGGCTACGAGCAGTACCTC.

This clone was detected only a few times. This chain joins TRBV4-1 and TRBJ1-5, with TRBD1 matching over 7 bases. The V gene end was trimmed by 1 base and the J gene end by 9 bases; junction bases not matched to a gene: 12. Germline CDR1 is MGHRA and CDR2 is YSYEKL. The CDR3 sequence is 16 residues long. The chain's CDR3 is CASSQAGTATDRPQHF. Here the CDR3 DNA reads TGCGCCAGCAGCCAAGCCGGGACAGCTACAGATCGGCCCCAGCATTTT.

The chain combines TRBV9 with TRBJ2-1, with D tentatively TRBD1 (5 bases). Germline V gene data show CDR1 as SGDLS and CDR2 as YYNGEE. The CDR3 is made up of 16 amino acids. Trimming shortened V by 2 bases and J by 0 bases, and 12 bases separated the two germline ends. The CDR3 DNA sequence: TGTGCCAGCAGCGTGACAGTGAGCGTCTCCTACAATGAGCAGTTCTTC. This codes for CASSVTVSVSYNEQFF.

The chain combines TRBV19 with TRBJ1-1; D is possibly TRBD1 (5 bases). Germline V gives CDR1 LNHDA, CDR2 SQIVND (reference sequence). Trimming took off 5 bases at V and 2 bases at J, with 15 bases between the two ends. CDR3 length: 15 residues. CDR3 sequence (DNA): TGTGCCAGTAGTCCCCATGGGGCCCCCAACACTGAAGCTTTCTTT. This codes for CASSPHGAPNTEAFF.

This rearrangement joins TRBV19 to TRBJ2-2, with D maybe TRBD1 (5 bases). CDR3 length equals 13 residues. Germline lookup yields CDR1 LNHDA and CDR2 SQIVND (reference sequence). Trimming removed 5 bases at V and 5 bases at J, with 9 bases between. The CDR3 protein is CASSFTGTGELFF. CDR3 in DNA: TGTGCCAGTAGTTTCACAGGTACCGGGGAGCTGTTTTTT.

This rearrangement joins TRBV27 to TRBJ2-7; 8 nucleotides match TRBD2. CDR3 length: 15 amino acids. Losses at the gene ends were 6 bases for V and 4 bases for J; bases not matched to a gene: 11. Per germline, CDR1 MNHEY and CDR2 SMNVEV (reference sequence). The CDR3 bases are TGTGCCAGCAGCCAAGCGGGAGCATCCGGGTACGAGCAGTACTTC. This gives the protein CASSQAGASGYEQYF.